This paragraph reports one TCR beta chain. Its antigen is unknown. Germline V gene lookup returns CDR1 MGHRA and CDR2 YSYEKL. The CDR3 loop spans 15 amino acids. The V end lost 0 bases, the J end lost 7 bases, and 15 bases lay between the germline ends. Profiled with immunoSEQ multiplex PCR; TCRdb holds only in-frame clones, not every one. This table has over 30,000 clones, around nine tenths appearing once. The data originate from a study of T cells in localized non-small cell lung cancer. Study-wide results and caveats: Without multi-region sequencing, intratumor heterogeneity could not be excluded.

This TCR came from a woman aged 40-69 years with stage I lung adenocarcinoma. The sample here was peripheral blood, taken before any cancer treatment. The genes are TRBV4-1 and TRBJ2-5; D gene uncertain. CDR3 sequence: CASSQDPGLRRTQYF. CDR3 nucleotide sequence: TGCGCCAGCAGCCAAGATCCTGGGTTGAGGAGGACCCAGTACTTC.